Below, 13 T cell receptor beta chains from the same sample are listed, as sequenced in a study of T-cell reconstitution after alpha-beta-depleted transplantation in children. Unique molecular identifiers featured in how the TCRbeta library was prepared. TCRdb ran MiXCR on the PCR reads and lists one entry per CDR3 protein. The table shows almost 500,000 distinct CDR3 sequences, with under 15% occurring only once. The specimen comprised PBMCs from the stem cell graft donor, sampled from the stem cell graft. The receptors here all came from a human donor who donated a stem cell graft to a child with combined immunodeficiency.

V and J are TRBV11-2 and TRBJ2-2; D uncertain. This CDR3 has 12 residues. The V and J ends lost 6 bases and 6 bases respectively, with 8 bases between them. Germline V gives CDR1 SGHAT, CDR2 FQNNGV. DNA for the CDR3: TGTGCCAGCAGTCAAATTTCCGGGGAGCTGTTTTTT. Its translation is CASSQISGELFF.

The rearrangement links TRBV12-3 or TRBV12-4 to TRBJ2-7; D is possibly TRBD1 (6 bases). The CDR3 covers 13 residues. Trimming took 5 bases from V and 8 from J, leaving 16 bases between them. The CDR3 DNA follows: TGTGCCAGCAGTAACGAACAGGGCTTCCAGCAGTACTTC. This gives the protein CASSNEQGFQQYF.

This clonotype was detected many times. One end of the junction does not line up with germline, which may come from a read error. This chain joins TRBV7-2 and TRBJ1-6; D uncertain. CDR1 is SGHTA and CDR2 is FQGNSA in the germline V gene. The CDR3 has 16 residues. The CDR3 sequence is CASRRVVRSFNSPLHF. CDR3 bases: TGTGCCAGCAGACGGGTGGTCCGTTCCTTTAATTCACCCCTCCACTTT.

This CDR3 is CASSPALAGGTDTQYF. CDR3 in DNA: TGTGCCAGCAGCCCCGCACTAGCGGGGGGGACAGATACGCAGTATTTT. The chain uses TRBV3-1 and TRBJ2-3, with 13 bases aligning to TRBD2. Germline V gene data show CDR1 as LGHDT and CDR2 as YNNKEL (reference sequence). The V segment lost 4 bases and the J segment 3 bases; nucleotides outside the gene matches: 4. This CDR3 has 16 residues.

The genes are TRBV10-3 and TRBJ2-7, with D possibly TRBD1 on 5 matching bases. Germline values: CDR1 ENHRY, CDR2 SYGVKD. V lost 7 bases to trimming and J lost 3 bases, with 19 bases between them. The CDR3 runs 15 residues. CDR3: CAITGWVGGSYEQYF. CDR3 nucleotides: TGTGCCATCACAGGGTGGGTTGGTGGCAGCTACGAGCAGTACTTC.

The sample holds a few counts of this clonotype. The chain is built from TRBV12-3 or TRBV12-4 and TRBJ1-2; D unresolved. CDR3 size: 15 residues. V was cut by 1 base and J by 6 bases, with 15 bases left in between. This chain's CDR3 is CASSLGTSSLDGYTF. The DNA of the CDR3 is TGTGCCAGCAGTTTAGGGACCTCCTCTCTCGATGGCTACACCTTC.

This chain uses TRBV6-1 with TRBJ2-3; possible D gene TRBD1, 6 bases. V lost 6 bases and J 2 bases, leaving 18 bases between the germline ends. CDR1 MNHNS and CDR2 SASEGT come from the germline V gene. The CDR3 sequence is 16 residues long. CDR3 loop: CASSRDTLYSTDTQYF. CDR3 DNA: TGTGCCAGCAGCCGGGACACCCTCTACTCCACAGATACGCAGTATTTT.

This clonotype was found a few times. This chain links TRBV4-2 with TRBJ2-1; the match to TRBD2 covers 11 bases. The CDR3 sequence is 19 residues long. The trim removed 2 bases at V and 2 bases at J, leaving 11 bases unmatched. CDR1 LGHNA and CDR2 YNFKEQ come from the germline V gene. Here the CDR3 reads CASSQTSGGSFRTYNEQFF. The CDR3 nucleotides read TGTGCCAGCAGCCAAACTAGCGGGGGCAGCTTTCGAACCTACAATGAGCAGTTCTTC.

This chain joins TRBV7-2 and TRBJ1-2, with D maybe TRBD1 (6 bases). Germline V gene data show CDR1 as SGHTA and CDR2 as FQGNSA. Trimming removed 6 bases from V and 4 bases from J, with 15 bases in between. The CDR3 covers 14 residues. In nucleotides, the CDR3 is TGTGCCAGCAGTACGGGACACCAATCCTATGGCTACACCTTC. Translation gives CASSTGHQSYGYTF.

In this sample, this clonotype turned up many times. The CDR3 reads CASMEGQGQETQYF. CDR3 bases: TGTGCCAGCATGGAGGGACAGGGACAAGAGACCCAGTACTTC. J is TRBJ2-5 and V is TRBV28, with 9 bases that match TRBD1. The germline V gene has CDR1 MDHEN and CDR2 SYDVKM. With V trimmed by 7 bases and J by 2 bases, 5 bases remained unmatched. The CDR3 totals 14 residues.

This clonotype was counted a few times. The chain has TRBV6-1 and TRBJ2-5, with TRBD1 identical over 10 bases. The CDR3 is 15 amino acids. With V trimmed by 5 bases and J by 1 base, 4 bases remained unmatched. Germline lookup yields CDR1 MNHNS and CDR2 SASEGT. CDR3 in amino acids: CASSRQGAIQETQYF. CDR3 DNA: TGTGCCAGCAGTCGACAGGGGGCCATCCAAGAGACCCAGTACTTC.

This clonotype has only a few counts. This chain links TRBV20-1 with TRBJ2-3; 8 bases align to TRBD2. With V trimmed by 5 bases and J by 5 bases, 12 bases remained unmatched. The CDR3 runs 15 residues. Germline assignment: CDR1 DFQATT and CDR2 SNEGSKA (reference sequence). The CDR3: CSAGPWLAGIDTQYF. The CDR3 DNA follows: TGCAGTGCTGGGCCTTGGTTAGCGGGGATAGATACGCAGTATTTT.

The sample holds many counts of this clonotype. The genes are TRBV7-2 and TRBJ2-6; the D is unclear. The germline V and J ends were trimmed by 3 bases and 0 bases, with 9 bases remaining between them. Germline CDR1 SGHTA, CDR2 FQGNSA. The CDR3 has 16 amino acids. The CDR3 region has the DNA TGTGCCAGCAGCTTCCGAGGCGGCTCTGGGGCCAACGTCCTGACTTTC. Translated, it gives CASSFRGGSGANVLTF.